This passage covers 24 T cell receptor beta chains from one sample sequenced in a study of blood T cells in healthy people across ages. PCR was performed a second time for about 6 to 12 cycles using a sample-barcoded 5' primer and a J-beta primer mix. Each CDR3 protein gets one entry after TCRdb re-called the 5' RACE reads with MiXCR. The sample yields approximately 1,000,000 distinct CDR3 sequences, 35% to 50% seen once. The sample taken for sequencing was blood. The receptors shown here come from a woman aged 55-69 years in good health.

This clonotype was detected only a few times. This chain uses TRBV12-3 or TRBV12-4 with TRBJ2-1; D possibly corresponds to TRBD1 (6 bases). The CDR3 has 13 amino acids. The germline V and J ends were trimmed by 5 bases and 8 bases, with 13 bases remaining between them. In DNA, the CDR3 is TGTGCCAGCAGTGTACGCCAGGGGTATGAGCAGTTCTTC. This gives the protein CASSVRQGYEQFF.

This clonotype occurred a few times. The chain couples TRBV12-3 or TRBV12-4 to TRBJ2-1; 12 bases fit TRBD2. CDR3 length: 18 amino acids. V shed 4 bases and J 8 bases; nucleotides not matched to a gene: 15. Written as DNA, the CDR3 is TGTGCCAGCAGTTCCCTGCTCGAGCTAGCGGGAGGGGGCTATGAGCAGTTCTTC. This codes for CASSSLLELAGGGYEQFF.

The CDR3 coding sequence is TGTGCCAGCAACACCGGGAACACCTACGAGCAGTACTTC. This codes for CASNTGNTYEQYF. V is TRBV21-1 and J is TRBJ2-7. TRBV21-1 counts as a pseudogene. CDR3 size: 13 residues.

The sample holds a few counts of this clonotype. The V call is TRBV5-1, the J call TRBJ2-5, with unresolved D. This CDR3 spans 14 amino acids. Germline V gene sequence: CDR1 SGHRS, CDR2 YFSETQ. Between the trimmed V and J ends, which lost 1 base and 1 base, there was a span of 8 bases. CDR3 bases: TGCGCCAGCAGCTTGATTTCAGGCCAAGAGACCCAGTACTTC. Encoded protein: CASSLISGQETQYF.

This clonotype was recorded once. The chain employs TRBV7-9 and TRBJ2-3, with TRBD2 identical over 7 bases. Germline V gene lookup returns CDR1 SEHNR and CDR2 FQNEAQ (reference sequence). J was trimmed by 6 bases and V by 1 base; bases with no gene match: 7. The CDR3 is 15 amino acids. The chain's CDR3 is CASSLVRLAEDTQYF. CDR3 DNA: TGTGCCAGCAGCTTAGTACGTCTAGCGGAGGATACGCAGTATTTT.

The chain links TRBV9 to TRBJ2-5; D is ambiguous. CDR3 length: 14 residues. The ends were cut back, 0 bases at V and 5 bases at J, with 11 bases in the middle. Germline lookup yields CDR1 SGDLS and CDR2 YYNGEE. The CDR3 DNA is TGTGCCAGCAGCGTAGCGGTAGGGAAGGAGACCCAGTACTTC. Amino acid sequence: CASSVAVGKETQYF.

There are a few counts of this clonotype. The genes are TRBV29-1 and TRBJ2-3; 7 bases are shared with TRBD1. This CDR3 has 13 amino acids. J gave up 2 bases and V 7 bases, and 6 bases lay outside the gene matches. CDR1 and CDR2 from the germline V gene are SQVTM and ANQGSEA. The CDR3 sequence is CSAGTDDTDTQYF. The DNA of the CDR3 is TGCAGCGCCGGGACAGACGACACAGATACGCAGTATTTT.

This clonotype appeared a few times. The chain has TRBV9 and TRBJ2-7; 8 nucleotides agree with TRBD2. Germline CDR1 is SGDLS and CDR2 is YYNGEE. Germline trimming cut 3 bases from V and 3 bases from J; bases unmatched to any gene: 5. The CDR3 is 14 residues long. The CDR3 protein is CASSAGLGVYEQYF. The CDR3 bases are TGTGCCAGCAGCGCGGGACTAGGGGTCTACGAGCAGTACTTC. The whole variable domain, filled in from reference TRBV9 and TRBJ2-7, reads DSGVTQTPKHLITATGQRVTLRCSPRSGDLSVYWYQQSLDQGLQFLIQYYNGEERAKGNILERFSAQQFPDLHSELNLSSLELGDSALYFCASSAGLGVYEQYFGPGTRLTVT.

The rearrangement joins TRBV6-5 to TRBJ1-2; weak D call: TRBD1 (5 bases). Trimming cost V 6 bases and J 8 bases, with 13 bases left between them. Germline V gene lookup returns CDR1 MNHEY and CDR2 SVGAGI. The CDR3 spans 12 residues. DNA for the CDR3: TGTGCCAGCAGCCCTGGGACTTCCGGCTACACCTTC. Its translation: CASSPGTSGYTF.

The V call is TRBV12-3 or TRBV12-4, the J call TRBJ2-4; 10 nucleotides match TRBD1. V trimming: 3 bases; J trimming: 2 bases; junction bases outside the gene matches: 10. The CDR3 has 18 amino acids. CDR3 residues: CASSFALGQGTSKNIQYF. CDR3 in DNA: TGTGCCAGCAGTTTTGCCTTGGGACAGGGGACGTCCAAAAACATTCAGTACTTC.

The chain uses TRBV28 and TRBJ2-6; D gene ambiguous. Germline V gene data show CDR1 as MDHEN and CDR2 as SYDVKM. This CDR3 is built from 12 residues. Trimming stripped 3 bases from V and 5 bases from J, with 2 bases between. The CDR3: CASSLRANVLTF. DNA for the CDR3: TGTGCCAGCAGTTTGAGGGCCAACGTCCTGACTTTC.

This clonotype was observed at least ten times. The genes are TRBV15 and TRBJ2-5, with D tentatively TRBD2 (6 bases). Germline V lookup: CDR1 LNHNV, CDR2 YYDKDF (reference sequence). The CDR3 length is 15 residues. V dropped 3 bases and J dropped 4 bases, with 15 bases sitting between them. The CDR3 here is CATSRRDGGLETQYF. As DNA, the CDR3 is TGTGCCACCAGCAGGCGTGATGGGGGGTTAGAGACCCAGTACTTC. The full variable domain, with the rest looked up from reference TRBV15 and TRBJ2-5, is DAMVIQNPRYQVTQFGKPVTLSCSQTLNHNVMYWYQQKSSQAPKLLFHYYDKDFNNEADTPDNFQSRRPNTSFCFLDIRSPGLGDTAMYLCATSRRDGGLETQYFGPGTRLLVL.

This clonotype showed up just a few times. The chain links TRBV7-6 to TRBJ2-7, with a tentative D call TRBD2 (5 bases). Trimming stripped 5 bases from V and 1 base from J, with 18 bases between. The CDR3 loop spans 16 amino acids. CDR1 and CDR2 from the germline V gene are SGHVS and FNYEAQ. The DNA of the CDR3 is TGTGCCAGCAGCCCAAAACCTCACACTAGTTCCTACGAGCAGTACTTC. Its translation: CASSPKPHTSSYEQYF.

This chain joins TRBV20-1 and TRBJ1-1; 7 nucleotides line up with TRBD1. The CDR3 contains 14 residues. From germline, CDR1 is DFQATT and CDR2 SNEGSKA (reference sequence). J gave up 11 bases and V 5 bases, and 17 bases lay outside the gene matches. The CDR3 loop reads CSAYQQGLGRDAFF. CDR3 sequence (DNA): TGCAGTGCTTACCAACAGGGGTTAGGTCGGGATGCTTTCTTT.

This clonotype was recorded only once. This chain connects TRBV20-1 to TRBJ2-5; D may correspond to TRBD1 or TRBD2 (5 bases each). This CDR3 spans 14 amino acids. V was shortened by 0 bases and J by 11 bases, with 19 bases between the two germline ends. From germline, CDR1 is DFQATT and CDR2 SNEGSKA (reference sequence). CDR3 protein: CSAREGVTYNEQYF. The CDR3 coding sequence is TGCAGTGCTAGAGAGGGGGTCACCTACAATGAGCAGTACTTC.

This sequence joins TRBV11-2 and TRBJ2-3, with TRBD2 matching over 10 bases. Germline assignment: CDR1 SGHAT and CDR2 FQNNGV. This CDR3 spans 21 amino acids. After removal of 1 base from V and 0 bases from J, the junction contained 16 bases not matched to a gene. CDR3 residues: CASSLGGASGRRGSSTDTQYF. Written as DNA, the CDR3 is TGTGCCAGCAGCTTAGGGGGGGCTAGCGGGAGAAGAGGGTCTAGCACAGATACGCAGTATTTT.

Worth noting for this clonotype: A much more abundant neighbour one base away suggests this may be a read error. The limits of the CDR3 on the DNA are not certain, so only TCRdb's listed CDR3 is given. The chain couples TRBV3-1 to TRBJ2-1; the D call of TRBD2 is as the table states it, not checked on the DNA. Counting both end residues, the CDR3 totals 16 amino acids. The germline CDR1 and CDR2 sequences are LGHDT and YNNKEL (reference sequence). The CDR3 sequence: CASSQVGMGTNNELFF.

The chain carries TRBV6-6 and TRBJ1-2, with D unclear. The V and J ends lost 2 bases and 2 bases respectively, with 6 bases between them. Per germline, CDR1 MNHNY and CDR2 SVGAGI (reference sequence). The CDR3 length is 13 residues. The CDR3, as DNA: TGTGCCAGCAGTTACCAGAAGAACTATGGCTACACCTTC. Its translation: CASSYQKNYGYTF.

This chain uses TRBV27 with TRBJ1-5; no definite D call. Per the germline V gene, CDR1 is MNHEY and CDR2 is SMNVEV (reference sequence). The CDR3 length is 14 residues. V was shortened by 0 bases and J by 6 bases, with 9 bases between the two germline ends. CDR3 nucleotides: TGTGCCAGCAGTTTATCGAGGGAAGGTCAGCCCCAGCATTTT. Encoded protein: CASSLSREGQPQHF.

The CDR3 region is CASSFFSWTSAQAGELFF. As DNA, the CDR3 is TGTGCCAGCAGCTTTTTCTCCTGGACTAGCGCTCAGGCCGGGGAGCTGTTTTTT. The J gene is TRBJ2-2, the V gene TRBV7-2; TRBD2 aligns across 9 bases. This CDR3 contains 18 residues. CDR1 and CDR2 from the germline V gene are SGHTA and FQGNSA. The V segment lost 3 bases and the J segment 6 bases; nucleotides outside the gene matches: 14.

The table lists this clonotype with many counts. The rearrangement links TRBV27 to TRBJ2-1; 9 nucleotides agree with TRBD2. The CDR3 runs 16 residues. Germline values: CDR1 MNHEY, CDR2 SMNVEV (reference sequence). V was clipped by 0 bases and J by 4 bases; unmatched bases: 4. The CDR3 coding sequence is TGTGCCAGCAGTTTATCGGGGCTAGCGGGATACAATGAGCAGTTCTTC. Residues: CASSLSGLAGYNEQFF.

The V and J genes are TRBV20-1 and TRBJ2-2; D may be TRBD1 (5 bases). V shed 0 bases and J shed 1 base, with 6 bases lying between them. The CDR3 loop spans 14 amino acids. Germline V gene sequence: CDR1 DFQATT, CDR2 SNEGSKA (reference sequence). CDR3 protein: CSARDQGNTGELFF. CDR3 bases: TGCAGTGCTAGAGACCAGGGGAACACCGGGGAGCTGTTTTTT.

In this sample, this clonotype turned up a few times. The chain has TRBV6-5 and TRBJ2-1; 8 positions match TRBD2. Germline-derived CDR1 and CDR2 are MNHEY and SVGAGI. After removal of 0 bases from V and 12 bases from J, the junction contained 13 bases not matched to a gene. The CDR3 sequence is 16 residues long. CDR3 in amino acids: CASSYSPGLEEGGQFF. The DNA of the CDR3 is TGTGCCAGCAGTTACTCGCCGGGACTAGAGGAGGGTGGGCAGTTCTTC.

This clonotype showed up just once. The J gene is TRBJ2-2, the V gene TRBV6-1, with D possibly being TRBD1 (5 bases). The CDR3 sequence is 16 residues long. Germline lookup yields CDR1 MNHNS and CDR2 SASEGT. The V end lost 0 bases, the J end lost 3 bases, and 11 bases lay between the germline ends. Written as DNA, the CDR3 is TGTGCCAGCAGTGAAGCGAAGACAGCTTACACCGGGGAGCTGTTTTTT. Translated, it gives CASSEAKTAYTGELFF.